Below are 8 T cell receptor beta chains sequenced from a single sample in a study of CD8 T cells in ankylosing spondylitis. Via MiXCR, TCRdb re-called the 5' RACE reads, giving one row per CDR3 protein. Of some 130,000 distinct CDR3 sequences detected, about 7% appear once; the ten largest clones hold around 11%. Sequences were obtained from blood, either unsorted or a sorted T cell fraction (not recorded which). These receptor sequences come from a female donor with ankylosing spondylitis or in good health (not recorded which).

This clonotype was found many times. This sequence joins TRBV10-3 and TRBJ2-3; D is unclear. Trimming removed 6 bases from V and 5 bases from J, with 12 bases in between. Germline V lookup: CDR1 ENHRY, CDR2 SYGVKD. This CDR3 region has 13 residues. The CDR3 DNA reads TGTGCCATCAGAGAGGACGGTCGAGATACGCAGTATTTT. It specifies CAIREDGRDTQYF.

This clonotype was seen at least ten times. The rearrangement uses TRBV27 and TRBJ2-5, with D possibly TRBD2 on 5 matching bases. Trimming pared 4 bases from V and 4 bases from J, leaving 13 bases between. Germline V lookup: CDR1 MNHEY, CDR2 SMNVEV (reference sequence). There are 14 residues in the CDR3. In DNA form, the CDR3 reads TGTGCCAGCAGTTCCGGGATCTACAGAGAGACCCAGTACTTC. It codes for CASSSGIYRETQYF.

As to this clonotype: A much larger clone is a single base away; this may be a read error. The rearrangement joins TRBV12-3 or TRBV12-4 to TRBJ2-2; tentatively, D is TRBD1 (7 bases). CDR3 length: 15 residues. Here the CDR3 reads CASSLWAGGTGGLFF. CDR3 bases: TGTGCCAGCAGTTTATGGGCAGGGGGGACCGGGGGGCTGTTTTTT.

The chain links TRBV6-2 or TRBV6-3 to TRBJ2-1; 7 nucleotides match TRBD2. J gave up 0 bases and V 10 bases, and 12 bases lay outside the gene matches. The CDR3 length is 16 residues. Germline-derived CDR1 and CDR2 are MNHEY and SVGEGT. The CDR3 coding sequence is TGTGCCACCGCACCCTCCGGGAGGAGCTCCTACAATGAGCAGTTCTTC. This encodes CATAPSGRSSYNEQFF.

In the case of this clonotype: It may be a read error: a sequence one base away is much more abundant. The CDR3 sequence is CAISEIHNSYEQYF. In DNA, the CDR3 is TGTGCCATCAGTGAGATACACAACTCCTACGAGCAGTACTTC. V gene TRBV10-3 combines with J gene TRBJ2-7, with D unclear. The CDR3 length is 14 residues. CDR1 is ENHRY, CDR2 SYGVKD, per germline. V gave up 2 bases and J gave up 0 bases, with 8 bases separating them.

This clonotype showed up many times. This chain links TRBV14 with TRBJ2-1; no definite D call. Looked up from germline, CDR1 is SGHDN and CDR2 is FVKESK. V was shortened by 1 base and J by 7 bases, with 8 bases between the two germline ends. The CDR3 length is 13 residues. CDR3 in DNA: TGTGCCAGCAGCCAAGCCAGGAATAATGAGCAGTTCTTC. This translates into CASSQARNNEQFF.

This clonotype showed up many times. The chain is built from TRBV4-1 and TRBJ2-1; maybe TRBD1 (5 bases). The CDR3 covers 17 residues. V lost 0 bases to trimming and J lost 0 bases, with 12 bases between them. The germline V gene encodes CDR1 MGHRA and CDR2 YSYEKL. This CDR3 is CASSQDRAGHSYNEQFF. The CDR3 nucleotides read TGCGCCAGCAGCCAAGATCGGGCAGGGCACTCCTACAATGAGCAGTTCTTC.

This clonotype was observed many times. The chain couples TRBV20-1 to TRBJ2-3; 8 bases are a match to TRBD2. Unmatched junction bases numbered 4, after V lost 0 bases and J lost 2 bases. The CDR3 length is 15 residues. CDR1 is DFQATT and CDR2 is SNEGSKA in the germline V gene (reference sequence). The CDR3: CSARDPAGDTDTQYF. CDR3 DNA: TGCAGTGCTAGAGACCCAGCGGGAGACACAGATACGCAGTATTTT.